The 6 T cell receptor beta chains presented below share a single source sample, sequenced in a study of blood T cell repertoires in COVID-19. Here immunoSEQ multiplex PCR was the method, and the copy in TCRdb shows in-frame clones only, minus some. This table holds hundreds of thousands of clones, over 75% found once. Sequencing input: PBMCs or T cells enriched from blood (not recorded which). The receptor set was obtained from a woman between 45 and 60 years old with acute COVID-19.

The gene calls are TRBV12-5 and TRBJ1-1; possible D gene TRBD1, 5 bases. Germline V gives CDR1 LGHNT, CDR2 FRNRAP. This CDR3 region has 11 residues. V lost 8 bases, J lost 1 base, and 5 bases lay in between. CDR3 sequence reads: CASRGNTEAFF. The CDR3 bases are TGTGCTAGTAGGGGGAACACTGAAGCTTTCTTT.

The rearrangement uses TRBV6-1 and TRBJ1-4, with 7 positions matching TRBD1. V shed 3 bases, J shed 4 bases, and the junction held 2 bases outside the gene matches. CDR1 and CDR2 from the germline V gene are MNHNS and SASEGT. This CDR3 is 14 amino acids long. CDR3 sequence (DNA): TGTGCCAGCAGTGATCGGGACAGTAATGAAAAACTGTTTTTT. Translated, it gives CASSDRDSNEKLFF.

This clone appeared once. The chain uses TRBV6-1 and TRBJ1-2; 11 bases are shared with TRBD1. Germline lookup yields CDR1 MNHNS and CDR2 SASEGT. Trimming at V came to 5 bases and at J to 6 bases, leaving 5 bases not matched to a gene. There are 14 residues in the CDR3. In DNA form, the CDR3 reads TGTGCCAGCAGTAAGAGGGACAGGGGGGATGGCTACACCTTC. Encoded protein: CASSKRDRGDGYTF.

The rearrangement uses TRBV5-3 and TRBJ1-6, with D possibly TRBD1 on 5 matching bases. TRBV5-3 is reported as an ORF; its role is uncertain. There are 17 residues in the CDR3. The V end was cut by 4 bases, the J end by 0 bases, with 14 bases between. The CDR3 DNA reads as TGTGCCAGAAGCGGAAAGACAGAAAACTCCTATAATTCACCCCTCCACTTT. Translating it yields CARSGKTENSYNSPLHF.

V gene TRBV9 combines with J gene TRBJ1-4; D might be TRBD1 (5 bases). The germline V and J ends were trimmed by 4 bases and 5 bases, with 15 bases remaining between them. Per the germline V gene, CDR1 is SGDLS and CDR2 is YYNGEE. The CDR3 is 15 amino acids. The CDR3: CASSSGGTKNEKLFF. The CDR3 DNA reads TGTGCCAGCAGCTCGGGGGGAACAAAAAATGAAAAACTGTTTTTT.

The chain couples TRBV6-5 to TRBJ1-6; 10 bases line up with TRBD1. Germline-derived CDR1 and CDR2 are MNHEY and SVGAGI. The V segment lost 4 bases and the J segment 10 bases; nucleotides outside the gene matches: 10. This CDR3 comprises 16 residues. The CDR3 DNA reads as TGTGCCAGCAGTTCCCCTCGGACAGGGGGAGACTCACCCCTCCACTTT. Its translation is CASSSPRTGGDSPLHF.